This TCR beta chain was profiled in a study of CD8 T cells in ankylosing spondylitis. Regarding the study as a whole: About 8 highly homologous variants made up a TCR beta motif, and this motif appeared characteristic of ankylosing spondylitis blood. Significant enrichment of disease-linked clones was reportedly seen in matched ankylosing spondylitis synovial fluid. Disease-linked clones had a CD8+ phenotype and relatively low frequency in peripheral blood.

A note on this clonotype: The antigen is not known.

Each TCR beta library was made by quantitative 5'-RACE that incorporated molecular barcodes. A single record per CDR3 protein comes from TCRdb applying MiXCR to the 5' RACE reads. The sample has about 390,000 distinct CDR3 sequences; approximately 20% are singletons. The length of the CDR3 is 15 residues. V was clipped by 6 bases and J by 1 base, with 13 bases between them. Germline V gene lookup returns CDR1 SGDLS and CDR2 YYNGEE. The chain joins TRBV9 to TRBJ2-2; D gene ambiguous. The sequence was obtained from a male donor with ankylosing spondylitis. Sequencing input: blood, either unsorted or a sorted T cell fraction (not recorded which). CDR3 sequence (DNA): TGTGCCAGCAACTCGAAGGGCGTGAACACCGGGGAGCTGTTTTTT. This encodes CASNSKGVNTGELFF.